The source of this TCR beta chain is a study of OX40 agonist ivuxolimab in advanced cancers. About the full investigation: Ivuxolimab, which targeted the costimulatory receptor OX40 (CD134), was an agonistic, fully human IgG2 monoclonal antibody. The dose-escalation cohort was about 83% male with a mean age of about 54 years, ranging from roughly 23 to 79. Peripheral TCRbeta sequencing aimed to test whether ivuxolimab altered TCR sequence diversity and caused clonal T-cell expansion. Partial responses occurred in three dose-escalation patients, of whom one had hepatocellular carcinoma and two had cutaneous melanoma. Intravenous ivuxolimab was administered to patients every 2 weeks at six dose levels: 0.01, 0.1, 0.3, 1.5, 3 and 10 mg/kg. Patients were allowed to have had prior anti-PD-1, anti-PD-L1 or anti-CTLA-4 therapy, and more than 35% of the dose-escalation patients had been treated with checkpoint inhibitors. Among the approximately 50 dose-escalation patients, 19 had hepatocellular carcinoma, 15 or so melanoma, 9 renal cell carcinoma and 9 head and neck cancer. The paper describes the monotherapy dose-escalation part (N of about 50 patients) of the phase I trial of ivuxolimab.

As to this clone: The antigen it recognizes is unknown. Per-base qualities were not stored, and no clone one base away is much larger.

What the research found in general, with its limitations: The antigen specificity of the peripheral T cells that underwent clonal expansion was not determined. After ivuxolimab, more expanded clones were found on average in CD8+ T cells than in CD4+ T cells. Partial responders in the 0.1-3.0 mg/kg groups had among the lowest normalized peripheral clonal expansion, especially among CD8+ T cells. Low levels of normalized T-cell clonal expansion were also seen in some patients who did not respond. At doses of 0.1 to 3.0 mg/kg, clonal expansion of both CD4+ and CD8+ blood T cells was observed from baseline to week 6.

Relative to germline, V is 2 bases shorter and J is 10 bases shorter, with 10 bases between their ends. Measured from the cysteine to the phenylalanine, the CDR3 is 13 residues long. Just the 39-base CDR3 DNA is kept, in frame starting at base 1. In the germline V gene (reference sequence), CDR1 corresponds to SGHKS and CDR2 to YYEKEE. Genomic DNA was extracted from sorted cells for sequencing of the TCRbeta CDR3 region. The immunoSEQ Assay was used for sequencing of TCRbeta CDR3 regions. In its TCRdb copy, this immuneACCESS table keeps in-frame sequences only and misses some clones. Where compared with another copy, unresolved V genes explain less than half of these, and the others have no known cause. Across this sample there are roughly 48,000 clones, with 65% to 85% seen only once. Approximately 1.1% of the sample lies in the top ten. Patients with autoimmune disease history or receiving systemic immunosuppression were excluded from the trial. Peripheral blood for TCR sequencing was drawn from every dose cohort at baseline, at cycle 4 day 1 and at cycle 7 day 1. The samples were drawn from a first-in-human, open-label, multicenter phase I dose-escalation trial of ivuxolimab. Adults with locally advanced or metastatic melanoma, renal cell carcinoma, hepatocellular carcinoma or head and neck squamous cell carcinoma were enrolled in the trial. Before TCR sequencing, CD4+ and CD8+ T cells were separately sorted from peripheral blood.

The chain uses TRBV5-5 and TRBJ1-6; the D gene remains uncertain. The sample consisted of CD4+ or CD8+ T cells sorted from blood, taken in a trial of the OX40 agonist ivuxolimab. This sequence originates from an adult with an advanced solid tumor such as melanoma, head and neck, liver or kidney cancer. The CDR3 region has the sequence CASSFSSESPLHF. The nucleotide sequence reads as follows: TGTGCCAGCAGCTTTTCATCCGAATCACCCCTCCACTTT.